These T cell receptor beta chains were read from a single sample in a study of control samples from healthy donors and cancer patients. The data were produced by immunoSEQ multiplex PCR, yet TCRdb's version contains in-frame clones alone and is incomplete. The sample shows 90,000 to 100,000 clones, 90% of them seen only once. The specimen was blood. These receptors originate from a woman younger than 30 in good health. The CDR3 runs from the conserved cysteine through the conserved F or W. D genes are given only for firm matches. Clone size is shown for a subset of rows, as once, few, many or a class of expanded clone.

cdr3_aa: CASSNRGSNYGYTF
cdr3_nt: TGTGCCAGCAGCAACAGGGGCTCTAACTATGGCTACACCTTC
j_call: TRBJ1-2
clone_size: .
v_call: TRBV6-5
d_call: TRBD1

cdr3_aa: CASSLIIGTDTQYF
cdr3_nt: TGTGCCAGCAGCTTAATTATAGGCACAGATACGCAGTATTTT
j_call: TRBJ2-3
clone_size: once
v_call: TRBV13
d_call: .

cdr3_aa: CASSQDLGGSLGYTF
cdr3_nt: TGCGCCAGCAGCCAAGATCTCGGGGGGAGCTTGGGCTACACCTTC
j_call: TRBJ1-2
clone_size: .
v_call: TRBV4-1
d_call: .

cdr3_aa: CAIRDSYEKLFF
cdr3_nt: TGTGCCATACGGGACAGTTACGAAAAACTGTTTTTT
j_call: TRBJ1-4
clone_size: few
v_call: TRBV10-3
d_call: TRBD1

cdr3_aa: CASSAGQGTYNEQFF
cdr3_nt: TGTGCCAGCAGCGCCGGACAGGGGACGTACAATGAGCAGTTCTTC
j_call: TRBJ2-1
clone_size: few
v_call: TRBV9
d_call: TRBD1

cdr3_aa: CASSAAGAANEQFF
cdr3_nt: TGTGCCAGCAGTGCCGCGGGGGCCGCCAATGAGCAGTTCTTC
j_call: TRBJ2-1
clone_size: .
v_call: TRBV2
d_call: .

cdr3_aa: CASSIITGTEAFF
cdr3_nt: TGCGCCAGCAGCATTATCACAGGGACTGAAGCTTTCTTT
j_call: TRBJ1-1
clone_size: .
v_call: TRBV4-1
d_call: .

cdr3_aa: CASSEYNGTNYGYTF
cdr3_nt: TGCGCCAGCAGTGAGTACAACGGAACTAACTATGGCTACACCTTC
j_call: TRBJ1-2
clone_size: .
v_call: TRBV10-1
d_call: .

cdr3_aa: CASSFGELGQQRNYGYTF
cdr3_nt: TGTGCCAGCAGCTTTGGGGAATTGGGACAGCAAAGAAACTATGGCTACACCTTC
j_call: TRBJ1-2
clone_size: .
v_call: TRBV5-5
d_call: TRBD1

cdr3_aa: CASSLGLAGGREQFF
cdr3_nt: TGTGCCAGCAGCTTGGGGCTAGCGGGGGGGCGTGAGCAGTTCTTC
j_call: TRBJ2-1
clone_size: .
v_call: TRBV11-2
d_call: TRBD2

cdr3_aa: CASSPGDEGTEAFF
cdr3_nt: TGTGCCAGCAGCCCGGGGGATGAAGGGACTGAAGCTTTCTTT
j_call: TRBJ1-1
clone_size: .
v_call: TRBV9
d_call: .

cdr3_aa: CASRGTNNEQFF
cdr3_nt: TGTGCCAGCAGGGGGACTAACAATGAGCAGTTCTTC
j_call: TRBJ2-1
clone_size: .
v_call: TRBV6-5
d_call: TRBD2

cdr3_aa: CASSISTVMNTEAFF
cdr3_nt: TGTGCCAGTAGTATTTCTACAGTCATGAACACTGAAGCTTTCTTT
j_call: TRBJ1-1
clone_size: .
v_call: TRBV19
d_call: .

cdr3_aa: CSVAFGRGGYEQYF
cdr3_nt: TGCAGCGTTGCTTTTGGCAGGGGTGGATACGAGCAGTACTTC
j_call: TRBJ2-7
clone_size: .
v_call: TRBV29-1
d_call: .

cdr3_aa: CASSPRDNYGYTF
cdr3_nt: TGTGCCAGCAGCCCCCGGGACAACTATGGCTACACCTTC
j_call: TRBJ1-2
clone_size: .
v_call: TRBV9
d_call: .

cdr3_aa: CASTYRGSGNIQYF
cdr3_nt: TGTGCCAGCACCTATAGAGGTTCGGGAAACATTCAGTACTTC
j_call: TRBJ2-4
clone_size: .
v_call: TRBV5-6
d_call: .

cdr3_aa: CATSRGSGAYNEQFF
cdr3_nt: TGTGCCACCAGTCGTGGTAGCGGGGCCTACAATGAGCAGTTCTTC
j_call: TRBJ2-1
clone_size: .
v_call: TRBV24-1
d_call: TRBD2

cdr3_aa: CASSLFPAREQYF
cdr3_nt: TGTGCCAGCAGTTTGTTCCCGGCGCGGGAGCAGTACTTC
j_call: TRBJ2-7
clone_size: .
v_call: TRBV27
d_call: .

cdr3_aa: CASSAWTSGDTDTQYF
cdr3_nt: TGTGCCAGCAGTGCGTGGACTAGCGGGGACACAGATACGCAGTATTTT
j_call: TRBJ2-3
clone_size: .
v_call: TRBV6-1
d_call: TRBD2

cdr3_aa: CASSEDTSTNEKLFF
cdr3_nt: TGTGCCAGCAGTGAGGACACTTCAACTAATGAAAAACTGTTTTTT
j_call: TRBJ1-4
clone_size: .
v_call: TRBV2
d_call: .

cdr3_aa: CASSPPWGEQYF
cdr3_nt: TGCGCCAGCAGCCCCCCGTGGGGCGAGCAGTACTTC
j_call: TRBJ2-7
clone_size: .
v_call: TRBV4-1
d_call: .

cdr3_aa: CASSKDSYEQYF
cdr3_nt: TGTGCCAGCAGTAAAGACAGCTACGAGCAGTACTTC
j_call: TRBJ2-7
clone_size: .
v_call: TRBV28
d_call: .

cdr3_aa: CASSLGVNVPALHF
cdr3_nt: TGTGCCAGCAGCTTAGGGGTTAACGTTCCAGCCCTCCACTTT
j_call: TRBJ1-6
clone_size: .
v_call: TRBV11-2
d_call: .

cdr3_aa: CASSVSVGLEQYF
cdr3_nt: TGTGCCAGCAGCGTATCCGTCGGGCTCGAGCAGTACTTC
j_call: TRBJ2-7
clone_size: .
v_call: TRBV9
d_call: .

cdr3_aa: CASSLTSMAYEQYF
cdr3_nt: TGTGCCAGCAGTTTAACCAGTATGGCCTACGAGCAGTACTTC
j_call: TRBJ2-7
clone_size: .
v_call: TRBV27
d_call: .

cdr3_aa: CASSQGSAGASTDTQYF
cdr3_nt: TGCGCCAGCAGCCAGGGATCAGCGGGGGCTAGCACAGATACGCAGTATTTT
j_call: TRBJ2-3
clone_size: .
v_call: TRBV4-1
d_call: TRBD2

cdr3_aa: CASSLAGPNTEAFF
cdr3_nt: TGCGCCAGCAGCTTGGCCGGGCCGAACACTGAAGCTTTCTTT
j_call: TRBJ1-1
clone_size: .
v_call: TRBV5-1
d_call: .

cdr3_aa: CASSERANYGYTF
cdr3_nt: TGTGCCAGCTCAGAAAGAGCTAACTATGGCTACACCTTC
j_call: TRBJ1-2
clone_size: .
v_call: TRBV18
d_call: .

cdr3_aa: CASSLRKGGEDTF
cdr3_nt: TGTGCCAGCAGCCTCCGGAAAGGAGGGGAGGACACCTTC
j_call: TRBJ1-2
clone_size: .
v_call: TRBV7-2
d_call: .

cdr3_aa: CASSPRSGGAYEQYF
cdr3_nt: TGTGCCAGCAGCCCCCGTAGCGGGGGGGCCTACGAGCAGTACTTC
j_call: TRBJ2-7
clone_size: .
v_call: TRBV7-3
d_call: TRBD2

cdr3_aa: CASSQIFGGELFF
cdr3_nt: TGTGCCAGCAGCCAAATCTTCGGGGGGGAGCTGTTTTTT
j_call: TRBJ2-2
clone_size: .
v_call: TRBV4-2
d_call: .

cdr3_aa: CASSLISNTGELFF
cdr3_nt: TGTGCCAGCAGCTTAATATCGAACACCGGGGAGCTGTTTTTT
j_call: TRBJ2-2
clone_size: once
v_call: TRBV7-3
d_call: .

cdr3_aa: CSSYHENEQFF
cdr3_nt: TGTTCCTCATACCATGAGAATGAGCAGTTCTTC
j_call: TRBJ2-1
clone_size: .
v_call: TRBV5-6
d_call: .

cdr3_aa: CATSDFEDSYEQYF
cdr3_nt: TGTGCCACCAGTGATTTCGAGGACTCCTACGAGCAGTACTTC
j_call: TRBJ2-7
clone_size: few
v_call: TRBV24-1
d_call: .

cdr3_aa: CASSPIGTGHNEQFF
cdr3_nt: TGTGCCAGCAGCCCGATAGGGACAGGGCACAATGAGCAGTTCTTC
j_call: TRBJ2-1
clone_size: .
v_call: TRBV14
d_call: TRBD1

cdr3_aa: CASSLTGASNTEAFF
cdr3_nt: TGTGCCAGCTCACTTACCGGGGCGTCTAACACTGAAGCTTTCTTT
j_call: TRBJ1-1
clone_size: .
v_call: TRBV18
d_call: .

cdr3_aa: CASSSDYGYTF
cdr3_nt: TGTGCCAGCAGCTCTGATTACGGCTACACCTTC
j_call: TRBJ1-2
clone_size: .
v_call: TRBV7-9
d_call: .

cdr3_aa: CASSGQGAAQNEQFF
cdr3_nt: TGCGCCAGCAGTGGGCAGGGGGCTGCTCAAAATGAGCAGTTCTTC
j_call: TRBJ2-1
clone_size: .
v_call: TRBV10-1
d_call: TRBD1

cdr3_aa: CASSQDKAEQYF
cdr3_nt: TGTGCCAGCAGCCAAGATAAGGCCGAGCAGTACTTC
j_call: TRBJ2-7
clone_size: .
v_call: TRBV3-1/TRBV3-2
d_call: .

cdr3_aa: CASSIREAGSSEAFF
cdr3_nt: TGTGCCAGTAGTATCAGGGAGGCAGGGTCCTCTGAAGCTTTCTTT
j_call: TRBJ1-1
clone_size: once
v_call: TRBV19
d_call: .

cdr3_aa: CASSLGGVAEAFF
cdr3_nt: TGTGCCAGCAGTTTAGGCGGGGTTGCTGAAGCTTTCTTT
j_call: TRBJ1-1
clone_size: .
v_call: TRBV12-3/TRBV12-4
d_call: .

cdr3_aa: CASSYRELEGRAFF
cdr3_nt: TGTGCCAGCAGTTATAGGGAGCTAGAAGGGCGAGCTTTCTTT
j_call: TRBJ1-1
clone_size: .
v_call: TRBV6-6
d_call: .

cdr3_aa: CASSLRASGELFF
cdr3_nt: TGTGCCAGCAGCTTACGGGCGTCCGGGGAGCTGTTTTTT
j_call: TRBJ2-2
clone_size: .
v_call: TRBV7-3
d_call: .

cdr3_aa: CASRAGQMGTYGYTF
cdr3_nt: TGTGCCAGCAGAGCGGGACAGATGGGTACCTATGGCTACACCTTC
j_call: TRBJ1-2
clone_size: .
v_call: TRBV6-5
d_call: TRBD1

cdr3_aa: CASSHSDREAFF
cdr3_nt: TGTGCCAGCAGCCACTCGGACCGTGAAGCTTTCTTT
j_call: TRBJ1-1
clone_size: .
v_call: TRBV3-1/TRBV3-2
d_call: .

cdr3_aa: CASSFGTRSSPLHF
cdr3_nt: TGTGCCAGCAGCTTCGGGACAAGAAGTTCACCCCTCCACTTT
j_call: TRBJ1-6
clone_size: .
v_call: TRBV7-9
d_call: .

cdr3_aa: CASSDRESTGELFF
cdr3_nt: TGTGCCAGCAGTGACAGGGAAAGCACCGGGGAGCTGTTTTTT
j_call: TRBJ2-2
clone_size: .
v_call: TRBV6-4
d_call: .

cdr3_aa: CASRGTRGRSGELFF
cdr3_nt: TGTGCCAGCAGGGGAACACGGGGCAGATCCGGGGAGCTGTTTTTT
j_call: TRBJ2-2
clone_size: .
v_call: TRBV6-5
d_call: .

cdr3_aa: CASSPLGADEQYF
cdr3_nt: TGTGCCAGCTCACCATTAGGAGCAGACGAGCAGTACTTC
j_call: TRBJ2-7
clone_size: .
v_call: TRBV18
d_call: .

cdr3_aa: CASSYSTFIDTEAFF
cdr3_nt: TGTGCCAGCAGTTACTCGACCTTTATAGACACTGAAGCTTTCTTT
j_call: TRBJ1-1
clone_size: .
v_call: TRBV6-6
d_call: .